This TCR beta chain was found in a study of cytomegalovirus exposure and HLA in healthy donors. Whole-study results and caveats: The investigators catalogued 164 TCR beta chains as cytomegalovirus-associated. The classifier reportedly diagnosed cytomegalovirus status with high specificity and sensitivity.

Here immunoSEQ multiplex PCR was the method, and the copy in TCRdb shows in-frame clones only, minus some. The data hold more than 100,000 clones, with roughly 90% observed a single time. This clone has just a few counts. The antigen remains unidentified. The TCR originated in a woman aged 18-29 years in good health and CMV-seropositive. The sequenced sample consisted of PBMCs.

The CDR3 here is CASSPQGGTYNEQFF. The CDR3 region has the DNA TGTGCCAGCAGTCCACAGGGGGGGACCTACAATGAGCAGTTCTTC. The chain links TRBV6-5 to TRBJ2-1; TRBD1 might be the D (8 bases). Germline CDR1 reads MNHEY; CDR2 reads SVGAGI. This CDR3 region has 15 residues. Trimming cost V 5 bases and J 2 bases, with 13 bases left between them.